A single sample is the source of the 9 T cell receptor beta chains below, sequenced in a study of shared clonotypes between healthy human individuals. Generated by immunoSEQ multiplex PCR, the TCRdb table keeps only in-frame clones and is missing some. The table records around 330,000 clones, around 67% of them present only once. The sequencing sample was made of memory CD4+ T cells sorted from blood. Subset defined: CD45RA-negative fraction. The receptors here all came from a man aged 25 to 40 in good health.

The genes are TRBV28 and TRBJ2-2; 9 bases align to TRBD2. The CDR3 runs 15 residues. The ends lost 6 bases at V and 6 bases at J; junction bases unmatched: 8. Per the germline V gene, CDR1 is MDHEN and CDR2 is SYDVKM. The CDR3 region has the DNA TGTGCCAGCAGGGCGGCATTAGCGGGGGCCGGGGAGCTGTTTTTT. Residues: CASRAALAGAGELFF.

The count of this clone is one. The rearrangement links TRBV6-6 to TRBJ1-4; D ambiguous. This CDR3 region has 14 residues. Deletions cut 6 bases from V and 8 bases from J, with 16 bases between. The germline gives CDR1 MNHNY, CDR2 SVGAGI (reference sequence). CDR3 region: CASSPASRWEKLFF. The DNA for the CDR3 is TGTGCCAGCAGCCCCGCATCACGGTGGGAAAAACTGTTTTTT.

The rearrangement links TRBV28 to TRBJ2-1; 10 bases agree with TRBD1. Germline CDR1 MDHEN, CDR2 SYDVKM. The CDR3 loop spans 14 amino acids. V was clipped by 8 bases and J by 3 bases; unmatched bases: 4. The CDR3 sequence: CASGGQGVYNEQFF. CDR3 DNA: TGTGCCAGCGGAGGACAGGGGGTCTACAATGAGCAGTTCTTC.

This sequence joins TRBV28 and TRBJ2-1; D possibly corresponds to TRBD2 (5 bases). From germline, CDR1 is MDHEN and CDR2 SYDVKM. Trimming pared 3 bases from V and 4 bases from J, leaving 7 bases between. The CDR3 is 13 amino acids. CDR3 sequence reads: CASSFTGYNEQFF. CDR3 sequence (DNA): TGTGCCAGCAGTTTTACGGGATACAATGAGCAGTTCTTC. Variable domain in full (rest from reference TRBV28 and TRBJ2-1): DVKVTQSSRYLVKRTGEKVFLECVQDMDHENMFWYRQDPGLGLRLIYFSYDVKMKEKGDIPEGYSVSREKKERFSLILESASTNQTSMYLCASSFTGYNEQFFGPGTRLTVL.

The chain joins TRBV19 to TRBJ1-5, with D possibly matching TRBD1 (5 bases). This CDR3 spans 16 amino acids. V dropped 3 bases and J dropped 7 bases, with 19 bases sitting between them. CDR1 LNHDA and CDR2 SQIVND come from the germline V gene (reference sequence). This CDR3 reads CASSISGGEFGQPQHF. DNA for the CDR3: TGTGCCAGTAGTATCAGTGGAGGGGAATTTGGCCAGCCCCAGCATTTT.

A few counts support this clone. The chain recombines TRBV7-9 with TRBJ2-4; D is perhaps TRBD2 (6 bases). CDR3 length: 15 residues. CDR1 is SEHNR, CDR2 FQNEAQ, per germline (reference sequence). V was trimmed by 0 bases and J by 3 bases, leaving 9 bases between them. The CDR3 DNA reads TGTGCCAGCAGCTTAGCGGAGGGCGGCAAAAACATTCAGTACTTC. It translates to CASSLAEGGKNIQYF.

The table lists this clone with a few counts. This chain links TRBV23-1 with TRBJ2-7; 13 nucleotides line up with TRBD2. TRBV23-1 is an ORF, and what it does is uncertain. The CDR3 is 18 residues long. V shed 4 bases and J 2 bases; nucleotides not matched to a gene: 11. CDR3 coding DNA: TGCGCCAGCAGTCTACTAGAGACTAGCGGGAGGTTAACCTACGAGCAGTACTTC. Translated: CASSLLETSGRLTYEQYF.

The chain recombines TRBV28 with TRBJ2-6; D call uncertain. In germline, CDR1 is MDHEN, CDR2 SYDVKM. The V gene lost 7 bases and the J gene lost 4 bases, with 11 bases spanning the gap. This CDR3 has 14 residues. In DNA, the CDR3 is TGTGCCAGCACCCATCTCATGGGGGCCAACGTCCTGACTTTC. It specifies CASTHLMGANVLTF.

V and J are TRBV7-8 and TRBJ2-1, with TRBD2 as a possible D gene (5 bases). Trimming left V 5 bases short and J 5 bases short, with 19 bases between. CDR1 is SGHVS, CDR2 FQNEAQ, per germline. The CDR3 consists of 16 residues. CDR3 sequence: CASSRTQTPPHNEQFF. The CDR3 DNA reads TGTGCCAGCAGCCGGACTCAAACTCCCCCCCACAATGAGCAGTTCTTC.